This T cell receptor (beta chain) is drawn from a study of shared clonotypes between healthy human individuals. Overall study findings and caveats: Larger richness was generally estimated for naive than memory subsets.

Regarding this clone: Its antigen is undetermined.

The V segment lost 5 bases and the J segment 4 bases; nucleotides outside the gene matches: 20. The CDR3 is 19 residues long. Germline-derived CDR1 and CDR2 are KGHSH and LQKENI. The repertoire was sequenced with immunoSEQ multiplex PCR; TCRdb's copy has only in-frame clones and lacks some. The sample has some 1,400,000 clones; roughly 97% are singletons. The healthy adult donors were HIV-negative and reported no recent acute infections or vaccinations. The sequencing sample was made of naive CD4+ T cells sorted from blood. Subset defined: CD45RA+ positively selected. The chain has TRBV18 and TRBJ1-5; 7 nucleotides line up with TRBD1. This TCR came from a man under 40 in good health. The CDR3 is CASSSSSVGRTGGNQPQHF. The CDR3 DNA reads as TGTGCCAGCTCATCTTCTTCTGTGGGACGGACAGGCGGTAATCAGCCCCAGCATTTT.